This is a list of T cell receptor beta chains from one sample in a study of blood T cell repertoires in COVID-19. Assay used: immunoSEQ multiplex PCR; TCRdb lists only in-frame clones, some missing. The table includes roughly 200,000 clones, 87% detected once. The sample consisted of PBMCs or T cells enriched from blood (not recorded which). The source of these receptors is a man aged 18 to 30 with acute COVID-19. Each CDR3 is given with its conserved first and last residue. A D gene is named only where the DNA matches it firmly. The size of a clone is reported for some rows only, either as once, few or many, or as a class for expanded clones.

>15|.|TRBJ2-1|TRBD2|TRBV27
CASRRASGSVYEQFF
TGTGCCAGCAGACGAGCCAGCGGGAGCGTCTATGAGCAGTTCTTC
>11|.|TRBJ1-1|.|TRBV2
CASRKDQGAFF
TGTGCCAGCAGAAAGGACCAGGGGGCTTTCTTT
>15|few|TRBJ2-7|TRBD2|TRBV6-5
CASSYSSGSSYEQYF
TGTGCCAGCAGTTACTCTAGCGGGAGCTCCTACGAGCAGTACTTC
>17|.|TRBJ1-2|.|TRBV28
CASSPIHQVGGSLRYTF
TGTGCCAGCAGCCCGATCCATCAGGTCGGGGGTTCCCTACGCTACACCTTC
>15|.|TRBJ1-3|.|TRBV19
CASSPGLLSGNTIYF
TGTGCCAGTAGTCCGGGACTGCTCTCTGGAAACACCATATATTTT
>15|.|TRBJ1-3|.|TRBV7-8
CASSPWGVAGNTIYF
TGTGCCAGCAGCCCATGGGGAGTGGCCGGAAACACCATATATTTT
>15|.|TRBJ1-2|.|TRBV28
CASTLGGGWDYGYTF
TGTGCCAGCACTCTCGGGGGGGGTTGGGACTATGGCTACACCTTC
>15|.|TRBJ2-1|.|TRBV7-9
CASSQSRYVVDEQFF
TGTGCCAGCAGCCAAAGTCGGTACGTTGTGGATGAGCAGTTCTTC
>15|.|TRBJ1-6|.|TRBV11-1
CASSDPGTYNSPLHF
TGTGCCAGCAGCGACCCGGGGACCTATAATTCACCCCTCCACTTT
>15|few|TRBJ1-1|.|TRBV5-1
CASSLAGEADTEAFF
TGCGCCAGCAGCTTGGCGGGAGAAGCGGACACTGAAGCTTTCTTT
>15|once|TRBJ1-1|TRBD1|TRBV13
CASSLGGTGGTEAFF
TGTGCCAGCAGCCTAGGAGGGACAGGTGGAACTGAAGCTTTCTTT
>13|.|TRBJ2-1|.|TRBV18
CASGTPGLNEQFF
TGTGCCAGCGGGACTCCTGGTCTGAATGAGCAGTTCTTC
>14|.|TRBJ2-2|.|TRBV25-1
CASSSEESTGELFF
TGTGCCAGCAGTTCTGAGGAAAGCACCGGGGAGCTGTTTTTT
>15|.|TRBJ2-5|.|TRBV4-2
CASSQITSGKETQYF
TGTGCCAGCAGCCAAATTACTAGTGGAAAAGAGACCCAGTACTTC
>15|.|TRBJ1-1|TRBD1|TRBV18
CASSPGTAMNTEAFF
TGTGCCAGCTCACCAGGGACAGCGATGAACACTGAAGCTTTCTTT
>15|.|TRBJ1-1|TRBD1|TRBV5-1
CASSFGTASGGEAFF
TGCGCCAGCAGCTTCGGGACAGCCAGCGGAGGAGAAGCTTTCTTT
>10|.|TRBJ2-5|.|TRBV3-1/TRBV3-2
CASDGETQYF
TGTGCCAGCGACGGGGAGACCCAGTACTTC
>16|.|TRBJ2-3|TRBD2|TRBV4-1
CASSQASGRAVDTQYF
TGCGCCAGCAGCCAAGCCAGCGGGAGGGCCGTCGATACGCAGTATTTT
>15|once|TRBJ2-7|.|TRBV2
CASSPGTPSSYEQYF
TGTGCCAGCAGTCCCGGGACACCGAGCTCCTACGAGCAGTACTTC
>17|.|TRBJ2-5|TRBD2|TRBV7-2
CASSLVASGRRQETQYF
TGTGCCAGCAGCTTAGTGGCTAGCGGGAGGCGTCAAGAGACCCAGTACTTC
>20|.|TRBJ1-5|TRBD1|TRBV2
CASSRIRDSALRVGNQPQHF
TGTGCCAGCAGTCGAATCCGGGACAGCGCATTAAGGGTGGGCAATCAGCCCCAGCATTTT
>16|.|TRBJ2-3|TRBD2|TRBV7-2
CASSLGLAETSGKAVF
TGTGCCAGCAGCTTAGGACTAGCGGAGACGTCCGGGAAAGCAGTATTT
>15|.|TRBJ1-1|.|TRBV19
CASSINGRQNTEAFF
TGTGCCAGTAGTATAAATGGCAGGCAGAACACTGAAGCTTTCTTT
>17|.|TRBJ2-5|TRBD1|TRBV9
CASSVGINDRGQETQYF
TGTGCCAGCAGCGTAGGGATCAACGACAGGGGGCAAGAGACCCAGTACTTC
>17|.|TRBJ2-3|TRBD1|TRBV9
CASSVGEGQGVSDTQYF
TGTGCCAGCAGCGTAGGGGAGGGACAGGGAGTTTCAGATACGCAGTATTTT
>15|.|TRBJ2-1|TRBD2|TRBV6-4
CASSDTSEAHNEQFF
TGTGCCAGCAGTGACACTAGCGAGGCTCACAATGAGCAGTTCTTC
>14|.|TRBJ2-7|.|TRBV5-6
CASSPNGNSYEQYF
TGTGCCAGCAGTCCAAACGGGAATTCCTACGAGCAGTACTTC
>15|.|TRBJ2-7|.|TRBV30
CAWSVGHVLTYEQYF
TGTGCCTGGAGTGTGGGACATGTATTGACCTACGAGCAGTACTTC
>12|.|TRBJ1-5|.|TRBV12-3/TRBV12-4
CASSLRSQPQHF
TGTGCCAGCAGTTTAAGGAGTCAGCCCCAGCATTTT
>14|.|TRBJ1-5|.|TRBV7-3
CASSFNRVDQPQHF
TGTGCCAGCAGCTTTAACAGGGTGGATCAGCCCCAGCATTTT
>12|.|TRBJ2-1|.|TRBV19
CASSPDYNEQFF
TGTGCCAGTAGTCCAGACTACAATGAGCAGTTCTTC
>18|.|TRBJ2-3|TRBD1|TRBV30
CAWKDRGPIERSTDTQYF
TGTGCCTGGAAGGACAGGGGGCCGATTGAACGAAGCACAGATACGCAGTATTTT
>14|.|TRBJ1-1|.|TRBV28
CASSLVAGRTEAFF
TGTGCCAGCAGTTTAGTTGCAGGGAGGACTGAAGCTTTCTTT
>12|.|TRBJ2-7|.|TRBV11-3
CASSLRGLEQYF
TGTGCCAGCAGCCTCAGGGGTCTTGAGCAGTACTTC
>12|.|TRBJ2-7|.|TRBV5-1
CASSLAGEKQYF
TGCGCCAGCAGCTTGGCAGGGGAGAAACAGTACTTC
>16|.|TRBJ2-1|TRBD2|TRBV28
CASSNRGLAGGSEQFF
TGTGCCAGCAGCAATCGGGGACTAGCGGGAGGGAGTGAGCAGTTCTTC
>14|.|TRBJ1-3|.|TRBV10-2
CASSVQTSGNTIYF
TGCGCCAGCAGTGTACAGACCTCTGGAAACACCATATATTTT
>13|.|TRBJ1-4|.|TRBV30
CAWSGQSGEKLFF
TGTGCCTGGAGTGGACAAAGTGGTGAAAAACTGTTTTTT
>14|.|TRBJ2-7|TRBD2|TRBV4-1
CASSQGEGSYEQYF
TGCGCCAGCAGCCAAGGGGAGGGCTCCTACGAGCAGTACTTC
>12|.|TRBJ1-4|.|TRBV5-1
CASSSTGEKLFF
TGCGCCAGCAGCTCCACGGGGGAAAAACTGTTTTTT